This TCR beta chain was sequenced for a study of OX40 agonist ivuxolimab in advanced cancers. Trimming removed 5 bases from V and 5 bases from J, with 15 bases in between. The CDR3 extends over 14 amino acids. The germline V gene has CDR1 SEHNR and CDR2 FQNEAQ (reference sequence). Profiling relied on immunoSEQ multiplex PCR, and the TCRdb table lists in-frame clones only, not all of them. The repertoire holds about 26,000 clones, with 70% to 80% as singletons. Excluded were patients having autoimmune disease history or systemic immunosuppression. The receptor was derived from an adult with an advanced solid tumor such as melanoma, head and neck, liver or kidney cancer. V usage is TRBV7-9 and J usage is TRBJ2-5; D gene unclear. Source: CD4+ or CD8+ T cells sorted from blood, taken in a trial of the OX40 agonist ivuxolimab. The CDR3 loop is CASSLSLGYETQYF. The CDR3 nucleotides read TGTGCCAGCAGCCTCTCCCTAGGGTACGAGACCCAGTACTTC. The whole variable domain, filled in from reference TRBV7-9 and TRBJ2-5, reads DTGVSQNPRHKITKRGQNVTFRCDPISEHNRLYWYRQTLGQGPEFLTYFQNEAQLEKSRLLSDRFSAERPKGSFSTLEIQRTEQGDSAMYLCASSLSLGYETQYFGPGTRLLVL.